The present TCR beta chain was sequenced within a study of blood T cell repertoires in COVID-19. The CDR3 is made up of 13 amino acids. Per the germline V gene, CDR1 is LGHDT and CDR2 is YNNKEL (reference sequence). V was clipped by 2 bases and J by 5 bases, with 9 bases between them. The assay was immunoSEQ multiplex PCR, and TCRdb's table has in-frame clones only and misses some. The data show more than 200,000 clones, roughly 87% seen once. Sequencing input: peripheral blood. This clonotype originated in a man between 18 and 35 years old with active or convalescent COVID-19. The gene calls are TRBV3-1 (or the pseudogene TRBV3-2) and TRBJ1-2; TRBD1 is a possible D gene (5 bases). CDR3 region: CASSQSGLYGYTF. CDR3 sequence (DNA): TGTGCCAGCAGCCAATCAGGGTTGTATGGCTACACCTTC.